The clone carrying this TCR beta chain was seen ten or more times. Its matching antigen is unknown. The sample belongs to a study of T cells in Graves' hyperthyroidism and ophthalmopathy. Amplified TCR beta CDR3 regions derived from RNA transcripts. The TCR CDR3 first-round RT-PCR relied on the HTBI primer set. TCRdb itself ran the multiplex PCR reads through MiXCR, one entry per CDR3 protein. The sample yields 280,000 or so distinct CDR3 sequences, 20% to 30% seen once. Whole-study results and caveats: Blood also showed most of the thyroid clonotypes that were expanded above 0.001.

This receptor was identified in a man in his forties or fifties with Graves' hyperthyroidism that later progressed to Graves' ophthalmopathy. The material sequenced was blood.

CDR3 in amino acids: CASSLKSDRISPQHF. The CDR3 region has the DNA TGTGCCAGCAGTTTAAAATCTGACAGAATCAGCCCCCAGCATTTT. The chain recombines TRBV27 with TRBJ1-5; a possible D gene is TRBD1 (5 bases). V lost 2 bases to trimming and J lost 10 bases, with 18 bases between them. CDR1 and CDR2 from the germline V gene are MNHEY and SMNVEV (reference sequence). CDR3 length equals 15 residues.